The 19 T cell receptor beta chains below come from one sample, sequenced in a study of CD8 T cells in ankylosing spondylitis. Study-wide findings and caveats: A motif of 7 or 8 highly homologous TCR beta variants was seen as apparently characteristic of ankylosing spondylitis blood.

TCRdb recomputed calls from the 5' RACE reads with MiXCR, one row per CDR3 protein. Among around 540,000 distinct CDR3 sequences listed, about 12% were seen once. Which antigens these TCRs recognize remains unknown. The sequencing sample was made of blood, either unsorted or a sorted T cell fraction (not recorded which). These receptors all stem from a male donor with ankylosing spondylitis.

The chain joins TRBV6-2 or TRBV6-3 to TRBJ2-2; TRBD2 matches at 14 bases. Losses at the gene ends were 8 bases for V and 6 bases for J; bases not matched to a gene: 8. The length of the CDR3 is 16 residues. Germline V gene data show CDR1 as MNHEY and CDR2 as SVGEGT. The CDR3 spells CASRSGTSGSPGELFF. In DNA form, the CDR3 reads TGTGCCAGCCGATCCGGGACTAGCGGGAGCCCCGGGGAGCTGTTTTTT.

This chain connects TRBV14 to TRBJ2-1, with 13 bases aligning to TRBD2. V gave up 2 bases and J gave up 5 bases; unmatched junction bases: 3. Germline lookup yields CDR1 SGHDN and CDR2 FVKESK. This CDR3 spans 16 amino acids. The CDR3 DNA is TGTGCCAGCAGCCAATGGGGACTAGCGGGACACAATGAGCAGTTCTTC. It codes for CASSQWGLAGHNEQFF.

The chain uses TRBV20-1 and TRBJ2-1, with TRBD2 as a possible D gene (6 bases). With 7 bases removed from V and 1 base from J, the gap between germline ends came to 11 bases. Germline V CDR1 and CDR2: DFQATT, SNEGSKA (reference sequence). CDR3 size: 13 residues. The DNA of the CDR3 is TGCAGTGTTACGGGAGTTTCCTACAATGAGCAGTTCTTC. Its translation is CSVTGVSYNEQFF.

The chain couples TRBV27 to TRBJ2-1, with a possible D match to TRBD1 (6 bases). The germline V and J ends were trimmed by 1 base and 7 bases, with 11 bases remaining between them. Germline CDR1 reads MNHEY; CDR2 reads SMNVEV (reference sequence). The CDR3 sequence is 14 residues long. CDR3 in amino acids: CASSLLQGRNEQFF. DNA for the CDR3: TGTGCCAGCAGTTTATTACAGGGTCGGAATGAGCAGTTCTTC.

The chain employs TRBV3-1 and TRBJ1-3; 7 bases align to TRBD1. J gave up 4 bases and V 1 base, and 4 bases lay outside the gene matches. Germline lookup yields CDR1 LGHDT and CDR2 YNNKEL (reference sequence). There are 15 residues in the CDR3. The CDR3 region has the DNA TGTGCCAGCAGCCAAGGGGGACAGCTCGGAAACACCATATATTTT. Its translation: CASSQGGQLGNTIYF.

The rearrangement joins TRBV5-1 to TRBJ2-2; D tentatively reads TRBD1 or TRBD2 (6 bases each). Deletions cut 4 bases from V and 5 bases from J, with 18 bases between. CDR3 length: 16 residues. CDR1 and CDR2 (germline): SGHRS, YFSETQ. CDR3 nucleotides: TGCGCCAGCAGCGGCGGGACATGGATGGGAACCGGGGAGCTGTTTTTT. Protein product: CASSGGTWMGTGELFF.

Ten or more counts support this clonotype. The rearrangement joins TRBV7-9 to TRBJ2-1, with 9 bases fitting TRBD2. Trimming removed 6 bases from V and 8 bases from J; junction bases left unmatched: 11. Germline CDR1 is SEHNR and CDR2 is FQNEAQ (reference sequence). The CDR3 sequence is 15 residues long. CDR3 loop: CASSPPIAGVDEQFF. The DNA for the CDR3 is TGTGCCAGCAGTCCTCCGATAGCGGGAGTCGATGAGCAGTTCTTC.

CDR3 in amino acids: CASSQAGTSGAAEAFF. The CDR3 nucleotides read TGTGCCAGCAGCCAAGCCGGGACATCCGGAGCGGCTGAAGCTTTCTTT. The V and J genes are TRBV3-1 and TRBJ1-1; a possible D gene is TRBD1 (6 bases). Germline assignment: CDR1 LGHDT and CDR2 YNNKEL (reference sequence). The CDR3 is 16 amino acids. V was cut by 1 base and J by 6 bases, with 18 bases left in between.

The J gene is TRBJ1-2, the V gene TRBV15; D unresolved. Trimming removed 0 bases at V and 0 bases at J, with 8 bases between. The CDR3 runs to 15 residues. Looked up from germline, CDR1 is LNHNV and CDR2 is YYDKDF (reference sequence). Here the CDR3 reads CATSRDLGSNYGYTF. The CDR3 nucleotides read TGTGCCACCAGCAGAGATTTGGGGTCTAACTATGGCTACACCTTC.

The chain has TRBV10-2 and TRBJ2-3; 13 nucleotides agree with TRBD2. CDR3 length: 21 amino acids. V gave up 4 bases and J gave up 0 bases; unmatched junction bases: 16. The germline gives CDR1 WSHSY, CDR2 SAAADI. DNA of the CDR3: TGCGCCAGCAGTGGCCCCACTAGCGGGAGGGCAAACCACCCCAGCACAGATACGCAGTATTTT. This gives the protein CASSGPTSGRANHPSTDTQYF.

The rearrangement joins TRBV3-1 to TRBJ1-2; weak D call: TRBD1 (5 bases). V was clipped by 1 base and J by 7 bases, with 7 bases between them. Per the germline V gene, CDR1 is LGHDT and CDR2 is YNNKEL (reference sequence). The CDR3 has 12 amino acids. The CDR3 DNA follows: TGTGCCAGCAGCCAAGTTGACAGTGGCTACACCTTC. It specifies CASSQVDSGYTF.

The V and J genes are TRBV5-5 and TRBJ1-4; D unresolved. CDR1 is SGHKS, CDR2 YYEKEE, per germline (reference sequence). The V gene lost 3 bases and the J gene lost 4 bases, with 16 bases spanning the gap. The CDR3 runs 16 residues. The CDR3 DNA follows: TGTGCCAGCAGCTCTGGAATCCTCTCCGGTAATGAAAAACTGTTTTTT. Translating gives CASSSGILSGNEKLFF. Supplemented by reference TRBV5-5 and TRBJ1-4, the full variable domain reads DAGVTQSPTHLIKTRGQQVTLRCSPISGHKSVSWYQQVLGQGPQFIFQYYEKEERGRGNFPDRFSARQFPNYSSELNVNALLLGDSALYLCASSSGILSGNEKLFFGSGTQLSVL.

This clonotype was found a few times. The chain links TRBV24-1 to TRBJ2-3; 13 bases fit TRBD2. The germline V gene encodes CDR1 KGHDR and CDR2 SFDVKD. This CDR3 has 18 amino acids. Trimming removed 6 bases from V and 2 bases from J; junction bases left unmatched: 10. CDR3 residues: CATSTTGTSGTLTDTQYF. CDR3 nucleotide sequence: TGTGCCACCAGTACAACCGGGACTAGCGGGACCCTCACAGATACGCAGTATTTT.

V gene TRBV11-2 combines with J gene TRBJ2-3; 10 positions agree with TRBD2. J gave up 6 bases and V 5 bases, and 8 bases lay outside the gene matches. Germline CDR1 is SGHAT and CDR2 is FQNNGV. The CDR3 is 15 amino acids. The CDR3 sequence is CASSPPAGGPDTQYF. The CDR3 DNA is TGTGCCAGCAGCCCCCCAGCGGGAGGGCCGGATACGCAGTATTTT.

This clonotype has more than one count but fewer than ten. V usage is TRBV4-2 and J usage is TRBJ2-1; 8 nucleotides align to TRBD2. Losses at the gene ends were 0 bases for V and 8 bases for J; bases not matched to a gene: 9. Germline CDR1 and CDR2: LGHNA and YNFKEQ. The CDR3 is 16 amino acids. CDR3 in DNA: TGTGCCAGCAGCCAAGAAGGAGAGGGACTAGGATATGAGCAGTTCTTC. Translation: CASSQEGEGLGYEQFF.

The chain has TRBV5-5 and TRBJ2-2; 7 nucleotides align to TRBD2. The CDR3 sequence is 16 residues long. The germline V gene encodes CDR1 SGHKS and CDR2 YYEKEE (reference sequence). The junction had 8 bases not matched to a gene; V was cut back by 4 bases and J by 2 bases. The CDR3 DNA reads as TGTGCCAGCAGCCGGGAGGCCAGGCCTAACACCGGGGAGCTGTTTTTT. Amino acid sequence: CASSREARPNTGELFF.

The chain combines TRBV11-2 with TRBJ1-5, with D tentatively TRBD1 (6 bases). The CDR3 consists of 17 residues. V was trimmed by 3 bases and J by 0 bases, leaving 15 bases between them. Per germline, CDR1 SGHAT and CDR2 FQNNGV. The CDR3 reads CASSFGPSGASNQPQHF. The CDR3 DNA reads TGTGCCAGCAGCTTCGGACCCTCGGGGGCTAGCAATCAGCCCCAGCATTTT.

This clonotype was found many times. The genes are TRBV20-1 and TRBJ2-3; 8 bases map to TRBD2. J gave up 0 bases and V 5 bases, and 4 bases lay outside the gene matches. CDR1 and CDR2 (germline): DFQATT, SNEGSKA (reference sequence). CDR3 length: 14 residues. The CDR3, as DNA: TGCAGTGCTTTCACTAGCGGTAGCACAGATACGCAGTATTTT. As protein: CSAFTSGSTDTQYF.

This clonotype was counted only a few times. The chain couples TRBV3-1 to TRBJ2-7; D perhaps matches TRBD2 (6 bases). The CDR3 covers 15 residues. Germline V CDR1 and CDR2: LGHDT, YNNKEL (reference sequence). Trimming took off 1 base at V and 6 bases at J, with 16 bases between the two ends. The CDR3 nucleotides are TGTGCCAGCAGCCAAGCGCGGGGCCCACTATCCGAGCAGTACGTC. Protein product: CASSQARGPLSEQYV.